The 12 T cell receptor beta chains below all came from one sample that was sequenced in a study of blood T cell repertoires in COVID-19. The table came from immunoSEQ multiplex PCR; TCRdb's copy has only in-frame clones and leaves some out. The table records over 90,000 clones, more than 80% of them present only once. The specimen sequenced was peripheral blood. The receptors shown here come from a human donor in a cohort sampled during active COVID-19.

About this clone itself: This same CDR3 is encoded by further DNA sequences in the sample. This chain links TRBV6-6 with TRBJ1-2; 7 bases map to TRBD1. The CDR3 consists of 12 residues. The germline V gene encodes CDR1 MNHNY and CDR2 SVGAGI (reference sequence). V was pared by 6 bases and J by 5 bases, with 3 bases of the junction left unmatched. The DNA of the CDR3 is TGTGCCAGCAGCAGGGACAGTTATGGCTACACCTTC. Translation: CASSRDSYGYTF.

This clone has a single count. As DNA, the CDR3 is TGCGCCAGCAGCTCGTCGGGGACAGGGGGCTATGGCTACACCTTC. As protein: CASSSSGTGGYGYTF. V and J are TRBV5-1 and TRBJ1-2, with 11 bases aligning to TRBD1. Trimming cost V 3 bases and J 4 bases; bases outside gene matches: 5. The CDR3 has 15 amino acids. The germline gives CDR1 SGHRS, CDR2 YFSETQ.

This clone was seen only once. J is TRBJ1-2 and V is TRBV5-1; D gene uncertain. The germline gives CDR1 SGHRS, CDR2 YFSETQ. CDR3 length: 14 residues. Trimming shortened V by 2 bases and J by 0 bases, and 8 bases separated the two germline ends. For the CDR3, the DNA is TGCGCCAGCAGCTTCCTGTCTTCTAACTATGGCTACACCTTC. Translation: CASSFLSSNYGYTF.

The V and J genes are TRBV30 and TRBJ2-5, with 10 bases identical to TRBD1. This CDR3 is built from 12 residues. The V gene's germline CDR1 is GTSNPN and CDR2 SVGIG (reference sequence). V shed 4 bases and J 5 bases; nucleotides not matched to a gene: 1. The CDR3 region has the DNA TGTGCCTGGACGGGACAGGGGGAGACCCAGTACTTC. This codes for CAWTGQGETQYF. Full variable domain (rest looked up from reference TRBV30 and TRBJ2-5): SQTIHQWPATLVQPVGSPLSLECTVEGTSNPNLYWYRQAAGRGLQLLFYSVGIGQISSEVPQNLSASRPQDRQFILSSKKLLLSDSGFYLCAWTGQGETQYFGPGTRLLVL.

This clone was counted between two and nine times. J is TRBJ2-7 and V is TRBV4-1; 9 nucleotides align to TRBD1. This CDR3 is 13 amino acids long. In germline, CDR1 is MGHRA, CDR2 YSYEKL. V dropped 8 bases and J dropped 1; count of bases not matched to a gene: 3. The CDR3, as DNA: TGCGCCAGCGCCGGGACAGGGTCCTACGAGCAGTACTTC. Its translation: CASAGTGSYEQYF.

The rearrangement links TRBV7-6 to TRBJ2-6; TRBD1 might be the D (6 bases). Trimming stripped 0 bases from V and 1 base from J, with 10 bases between. Germline CDR1 and CDR2: SGHVS and FNYEAQ. The CDR3 is 17 residues long. Written as DNA, the CDR3 is TGTGCCAGCAGCTTAGCTAGCCAGGGGTCTGGGGCCAACGTCCTGACTTTC. Its translation is CASSLASQGSGANVLTF.

The gene calls are TRBV30 and TRBJ1-1; unclear D gene. The CDR3 runs to 13 residues. CDR1 and CDR2 (germline): GTSNPN, SVGIG (reference sequence). V shed 4 bases and J shed 9 bases, with 18 bases lying between them. CDR3 amino acids: CAWTREINLKAFF. The CDR3 DNA reads as TGTGCCTGGACCCGAGAGATTAACCTTAAAGCTTTCTTT.

By proportion, this clone is medium-sized (0.01 to 0.1%). This chain joins TRBV7-3 and TRBJ2-2; possible D gene TRBD1, 5 bases. Germline CDR1 reads SGHTA; CDR2 reads FQGTGA. The CDR3 runs to 14 residues. With 5 bases removed from V and 3 bases from J, the gap between germline ends came to 10 bases. CDR3 DNA sequence: TGTGCCAGCAGCACCGACAGCTACACCGGGGAGCTGTTTTTT. Protein: CASSTDSYTGELFF.

The V call is TRBV4-3, the J call TRBJ2-3, with TRBD2 identical over 9 bases. CDR3 length: 18 residues. Trimming took 0 bases from V and 3 from J; bases not matched to a gene: 10. Germline loops: CDR1 LGHNA, CDR2 YSLEER. CDR3 nucleotides: TGCGCCAGCAGCCAAGATCGGGCGGGGGGGATGAGGACAGATACGCAGTATTTT. Protein product: CASSQDRAGGMRTDTQYF.

V and J are TRBV3-1 (or the pseudogene TRBV3-2) and TRBJ1-1; D is ambiguous. Trimming removed 5 bases at V and 0 bases at J, with 13 bases between. The V gene's germline CDR1 is LGHDT and CDR2 YNNKEL (reference sequence). The CDR3 is 15 residues long. The CDR3 DNA is TGTGCCAGCAGCAAACTTGGAGGGTTGAACACTGAAGCTTTCTTT. Residues: CASSKLGGLNTEAFF.

The chain carries TRBV7-9 and TRBJ2-7; D perhaps matches TRBD2 (7 bases). Germline CDR1 is SEHNR and CDR2 is FQNEAQ (reference sequence). V shed 2 bases and J shed 5 bases, with 19 bases lying between them. This CDR3 is 16 amino acids long. CDR3 nucleotide sequence: TGTGCCAGCAGCTTACTCGGGGGGCCAGGATCCCACGAGCAGTACTTC. Its protein is CASSLLGGPGSHEQYF.

The CDR3 coding sequence is TGTGCCAGCAGCCGAATCACCGGAGATACGCAGTATTTT. Its translation: CASSRITGDTQYF. This rearrangement joins TRBV3-1 (or the pseudogene TRBV3-2) to TRBJ2-3; D gene unclear. V lost 4 bases and J lost 5, with 10 bases in between. The CDR3 spans 13 residues. Germline V gene sequence: CDR1 LGHDT, CDR2 YNNKEL (reference sequence).